Each of the 6 T cell receptor beta chains below was sequenced from the same sample in a study of glioma-infiltrating T cells after dendritic cell vaccination. The assay was immunoSEQ multiplex PCR, and TCRdb's table has in-frame clones only and misses some. Of about 73,000 clones listed, roughly 87% are singletons. The specimen was blood, collected before dendritic cell vaccination. These receptors originate from a human donor with glioblastoma.

The chain has TRBV11-1 and TRBJ1-2; 12 bases are shared with TRBD1. This CDR3 has 15 amino acids. V gave up 2 bases and J gave up 4 bases; unmatched junction bases: 2. Germline CDR1 SGHAT, CDR2 FQDESV (reference sequence). This CDR3 reads CASSLRDRGPYGYTF. CDR3 DNA: TGTGCCAGCAGCTTACGGGACAGGGGGCCCTATGGCTACACCTTC.

In DNA, the CDR3 is TGTGCCAGCAGCGTAGAGGGCAGGGGCAAAGATACGCAGTATTTT. This gives the protein CASSVEGRGKDTQYF. The chain combines TRBV9 with TRBJ2-3, with D maybe TRBD1 (6 bases). With 0 bases removed from V and 5 bases from J, the gap between germline ends came to 13 bases. Per the germline V gene, CDR1 is SGDLS and CDR2 is YYNGEE. The CDR3 loop spans 15 amino acids.

The chain is built from TRBV6-6 and TRBJ2-7; no clear D. Deletions cut 6 bases from V and 2 bases from J, with 14 bases between. Germline V gene data show CDR1 as MNHNY and CDR2 as SVGAGI (reference sequence). This CDR3 spans 14 amino acids. The CDR3 reads CASRNRGAPYEQYV. The CDR3, as DNA: TGTGCCAGCAGGAACCGAGGAGCCCCCTACGAGCAGTACGTC.

This clone has a single count. The CDR3: CASSPNREYTGELFF. The CDR3 nucleotides read TGTGCCAGCAGTCCCAACAGAGAATACACCGGGGAGCTGTTTTTT. The chain links TRBV6-5 to TRBJ2-2, with D unresolved. This CDR3 comprises 15 residues. Trimming took off 5 bases at V and 3 bases at J, with 13 bases between the two ends. Per the germline V gene, CDR1 is MNHEY and CDR2 is SVGAGI.

The chain employs TRBV18 and TRBJ2-7; a possible D gene is TRBD2 (5 bases). The CDR3 runs to 14 residues. Trimming removed 0 bases from V and 4 bases from J, with 10 bases in between. Looked up from germline, CDR1 is KGHSH and CDR2 is LQKENI. DNA of the CDR3: TGTGCCAGCTCACCACCCGGGGTGGGATACGAGCAGTACTTC. This codes for CASSPPGVGYEQYF.

V and J are TRBV6-5 and TRBJ1-2; D might be TRBD1 (5 bases). The CDR3 is made up of 12 amino acids. Between the trimmed V and J ends, which lost 4 bases and 5 bases, there was a span of 8 bases. Germline V gives CDR1 MNHEY, CDR2 SVGAGI. CDR3 DNA: TGTGCCAGCAGTTCGGCAGGGTATGGCTACACCTTC. Translation gives CASSSAGYGYTF.